A selection of T cell receptor beta chains follows, all from one sample in a study of early T cells in non-severe SARS-CoV-2 infection. TCRdb re-called the 5' RACE reads through MiXCR, storing one row per CDR3 protein. The sample comprises 20,000 to 25,000 distinct CDR3 sequences, 3.5% to 5% of which are singletons, and approximately 14% rests with the top ten. Specimen: whole blood. The receptors derive from an adult who was a healthcare worker with PCR-confirmed SARS-CoV-2 infection or an uninfected control (not recorded which). CDR3s include the opening cysteine and the closing phenylalanine or tryptophan. Each record gives: J gene, V gene, CDR3 protein.

J gene: TRBJ2-3; V gene: TRBV11-2; CDR3 protein: CASSLAGNTQYF
J gene: TRBJ2-6; V gene: TRBV4-1; CDR3 protein: CASSQGLAGGTTGANVPTF
J gene: TRBJ2-7; V gene: TRBV5-4; CDR3 protein: CASRAGTEYEQYF
J gene: TRBJ2-3; V gene: TRBV12-3/TRBV12-4; CDR3 protein: CASLTSPGLRTDTQYF
J gene: TRBJ2-3; V gene: TRBV19; CDR3 protein: CASSYLAGGADTQYF
J gene: TRBJ2-1; V gene: TRBV24-1; CDR3 protein: CATSDSLGGQWNEQFF
J gene: TRBJ2-3; V gene: TRBV7-9; CDR3 protein: CASSLDLPGSVDTQYF
J gene: TRBJ1-2; V gene: TRBV20-1; CDR3 protein: CSARGPAKGGYTF
J gene: TRBJ1-2; V gene: TRBV3-1; CDR3 protein: CASSHSRGGYYGYTF
J gene: TRBJ2-7; V gene: TRBV28; CDR3 protein: CASGYRDNSYEQYF
J gene: TRBJ2-6; V gene: TRBV11-2; CDR3 protein: CASSLVGAFGANVLTF
J gene: TRBJ2-7; V gene: TRBV6-5; CDR3 protein: CASIPRGRGTYEQYF
J gene: TRBJ2-1; V gene: TRBV7-9; CDR3 protein: CASSLSFRGDHNEQFF
J gene: TRBJ2-1; V gene: TRBV12-3/TRBV12-4; CDR3 protein: CASSLRTHQFF
J gene: TRBJ2-3; V gene: TRBV5-1; CDR3 protein: CASSLAQTSGGSDTQYF
J gene: TRBJ2-6; V gene: TRBV20-1; CDR3 protein: CSASSRLSGANVLTF
J gene: TRBJ1-2; V gene: TRBV30; CDR3 protein: CASRGPVGGYTF
J gene: TRBJ2-3; V gene: TRBV5-4; CDR3 protein: CASSFQGRQDTQYF
J gene: TRBJ2-7; V gene: TRBV15; CDR3 protein: CATSRSRDYEQYF
J gene: TRBJ1-2; V gene: TRBV2; CDR3 protein: CASSEESTGDGYTF
J gene: TRBJ2-4; V gene: TRBV5-1; CDR3 protein: CASSLEASRAKNIQYF
J gene: TRBJ1-2; V gene: TRBV6-1; CDR3 protein: CASSETAYGYTF
J gene: TRBJ1-1; V gene: TRBV2; CDR3 protein: CASRGTGTRAFF
J gene: TRBJ2-7; V gene: TRBV7-9; CDR3 protein: CASSLAQGDYEQYF
J gene: TRBJ1-6; V gene: TRBV12-3/TRBV12-4; CDR3 protein: CASSLVWGAEGPLHF
J gene: TRBJ1-1; V gene: TRBV11-2; CDR3 protein: CASSSPSADFMNTEAFF
J gene: TRBJ2-7; V gene: TRBV5-4; CDR3 protein: CASSDTRGYEQYF
J gene: TRBJ1-2; V gene: TRBV7-9; CDR3 protein: CASRDRGDGFGYTF
J gene: TRBJ2-2; V gene: TRBV7-9; CDR3 protein: CASSPGSITGGELFF
J gene: TRBJ2-7; V gene: TRBV11-2; CDR3 protein: CASSLGGRGGTYEQYF
J gene: TRBJ2-3; V gene: TRBV7-2; CDR3 protein: CASSQEFTDTQYF
J gene: TRBJ2-3; V gene: TRBV7-3; CDR3 protein: CASAKGADTQYF
J gene: TRBJ1-1; V gene: TRBV6-2/TRBV6-3; CDR3 protein: CASSSDRGTEAFF
J gene: TRBJ2-7; V gene: TRBV7-9; CDR3 protein: CASSLPSSGPYEQYF
J gene: TRBJ1-2; V gene: TRBV5-4; CDR3 protein: CASADSLGRDFGYTF